This T cell receptor beta chain comes out of a study of T cells expressing NK-cell markers. About the study: All TCR beta repertoires analysed originated from sorted CD3+CD56+NKG2C+, CD3+CD56+NKG2C- and CD3+CD56-NKG2C+ T cells.

Germline V gene lookup returns CDR1 SEHNR and CDR2 FQNEAQ (reference sequence). The CDR3 totals 15 residues. From the 5' RACE reads, TCRdb lists one entry per CDR3 protein and no DNA. The data include approximately 550,000 distinct CDR3 sequences; the top ten clones carry approximately 3.6%. The sample comprised blood T cells: a sorted CD56 or NKG2C T cell subset, CD4+ or CD8+ T cells, or bulk PBMC T cells (not recorded which). V is TRBV7-9 and J is TRBJ2-5. This clonotype was obtained from a man aged 18 to 30 in good health. CDR3 sequence reads: CASSLGRNTRETQYF.